The rows below give T cell receptor beta chains drawn from one sample of a study of blood T cell repertoires in COVID-19. The repertoire was sequenced with immunoSEQ multiplex PCR; TCRdb's copy has only in-frame clones and lacks some. Of 60,000 to 95,000 clones listed, around nine tenths are singletons. The sequenced sample was peripheral blood. The receptors come from a human donor in a cohort sampled during active COVID-19. CDR3s include the opening cysteine and the closing phenylalanine or tryptophan. Fields, in order: clone size, J gene, D gene, CDR3 length, V gene, CDR3 DNA, CDR3 protein. A D gene is named only where the DNA matches it firmly. Size is omitted from some rows. Given values are once, few, many or a class for expanded clones.

-,TRBJ2-7,TRBD1,17,TRBV18,TGTGCCAGCTCACCACGGGAACCGGGACAGGGGGCCGACGAGCAGTACTTC,CASSPREPGQGADEQYF
-,TRBJ2-5,TRBD2,16,TRBV18,TGTGCCAGCTCACTAAAAAATCCGGGACTAGGAGAGACCCAGTACTTC,CASSLKNPGLGETQYF
few,TRBJ1-2,-,15,TRBV7-9,TGTGCCAGCAGCTTAGGAATGACAGAAATTTATGGCTACACCTTC,CASSLGMTEIYGYTF
-,TRBJ1-4,-,14,TRBV25-1,TGTGCCAGCAGTGAATGGGCAGGGGATGAAAAACTGTTTTTT,CASSEWAGDEKLFF
-,TRBJ2-2,-,17,TRBV24-1,TGTGCCACCAGTGATTCCATTAAGGGGCGCGACACCGGGGAGCTGTTTTTT,CATSDSIKGRDTGELFF
-,TRBJ2-1,-,18,TRBV7-9,TGTGCCAGCAGCTTAGGGCAGGCCGAAATCAGCTCCTACAATGAGCAGTTCTTC,CASSLGQAEISSYNEQFF
once,TRBJ2-3,-,14,TRBV30,TGTGCCTGGAGTGTACTGGGGGCCACAGATACGCAGTATTTT,CAWSVLGATDTQYF
-,TRBJ1-2,-,15,TRBV15,TGTGCCACCACCACGAAGGCGTCAGGGGATGAGGGCTACACCTTC,CATTTKASGDEGYTF
-,TRBJ1-5,TRBD1,14,TRBV3-1/TRBV3-2,TGTGCCAGCAGCTTTGACAGGGGAAATCAGCCCCAGCATTTT,CASSFDRGNQPQHF
-,TRBJ2-3,TRBD2,16,TRBV7-2,TGTGCCAGCAGCCCTATAGGCGGGGGGGCTCGAGATACGCAGTATTTT,CASSPIGGGARDTQYF
once,TRBJ2-7,TRBD1,15,TRBV7-6,TGTGCCAGCAGCTTAGAGGGACAGGGGCCATACGAGCAGTACTTC,CASSLEGQGPYEQYF
-,TRBJ1-2,-,16,TRBV7-6,TGTGCCAGCAGTTCCGACCCAGGAGGAAGAGATTATGGCTACACCTTC,CASSSDPGGRDYGYTF
-,TRBJ2-2,-,15,TRBV24-1,TGTGCCACCAGTGGTCGGGGAAGTGAAACCGGGGAGCTGTTTTTT,CATSGRGSETGELFF
-,TRBJ2-2,TRBD2,18,TRBV9,TGTGCCAGCAGCGTAAAATCGGGACTAGCTCGGAGCACCGGGGAGCTGTTTTTT,CASSVKSGLARSTGELFF
-,TRBJ1-5,-,14,TRBV5-6,TGTGCCAGCAGCCGTCGGACAAACGCTCAGCCCCAGCATTTT,CASSRRTNAQPQHF
once,TRBJ1-3,-,14,TRBV7-8,TGTGCCAGCAGCTCGGACAGATGGGGAAACACCATATATTTT,CASSSDRWGNTIYF
-,TRBJ1-5,TRBD1,16,TRBV19,TGTGCCAGTAGTGCTTCGGGACAGGGGCTAGGTCAGCCCCAGCATTTT,CASSASGQGLGQPQHF